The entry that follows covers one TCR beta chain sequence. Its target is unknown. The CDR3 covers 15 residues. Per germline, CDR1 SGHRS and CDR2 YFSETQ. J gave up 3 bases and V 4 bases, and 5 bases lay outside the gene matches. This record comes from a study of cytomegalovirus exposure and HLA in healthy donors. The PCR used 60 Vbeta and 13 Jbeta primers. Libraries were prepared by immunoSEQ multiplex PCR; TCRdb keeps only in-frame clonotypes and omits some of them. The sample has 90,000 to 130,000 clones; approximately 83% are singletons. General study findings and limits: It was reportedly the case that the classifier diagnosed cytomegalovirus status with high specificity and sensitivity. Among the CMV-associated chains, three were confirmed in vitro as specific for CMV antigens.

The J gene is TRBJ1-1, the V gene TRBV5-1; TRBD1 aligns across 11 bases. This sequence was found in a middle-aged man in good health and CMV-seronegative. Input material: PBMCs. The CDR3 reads CASSVGGQGDTEAFF. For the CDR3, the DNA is TGCGCCAGCAGCGTGGGGGGACAGGGGGACACTGAAGCTTTCTTT.